A selection of T cell receptor beta chains follows, all from one sample in a study of blood T cell repertoires in COVID-19. Method: immunoSEQ multiplex PCR; TCRdb's copy keeps in-frame clones and lacks some. The profile shows approximately 360,000 clones, around 86% of them singletons. Sequencing was carried out using PBMCs or T cells enriched from blood (not recorded which). These receptors originate from a woman between 50 and 59 years old who had recovered from COVID-19. Both conserved end residues are trimmed from each CDR3.

J,V,CDR3
TRBJ1-5,TRBV6-6,ASKAQGGGNQPQH
TRBJ1-1,TRBV6-5,ASSYGRGLTEAF
TRBJ1-1,TRBV7-9,ASSLGTARIGGTEAF
TRBJ1-2,TRBV30,AWSVRSRGRFYGYT
TRBJ1-6,TRBV27,ASSLIPPGLGSPLH
TRBJ2-2,TRBV24-1,AAGGRTAGELF
TRBJ2-2,TRBV5-1,ASSLDPGATGELF
TRBJ1-1,TRBV12-3/TRBV12-4,ASSLEINTEAF
TRBJ1-6,TRBV6-1,ASSVKRTGSDSPLH
TRBJ1-4,TRBV2,ASSGGPLGTNEKLF
TRBJ1-2,TRBV28,ASSPHGQGFWGYT
TRBJ1-5,TRBV5-4,ASSLDSGQPQH
TRBJ2-3,TRBV11-3,ASSISQGTDTQY
TRBJ1-2,TRBV3-1/TRBV3-2,ASSPGQAKSGYT
TRBJ2-1,TRBV29-1,SVEANRAYNEQF
TRBJ1-6,TRBV5-6,ASSLRQLLYNSPLH
TRBJ2-2,TRBV6-6,ASRTSGRARELF
TRBJ1-2,TRBV4-2,ASSQGTAYGYT
TRBJ1-4,TRBV5-6,ASSLVGALNEKLF
TRBJ2-2,TRBV5-4,ASSRGGRVAGELF
TRBJ1-2,TRBV2,ASKTGPANYGYT
TRBJ1-5,TRBV19,ASSPTGGNQPQH
TRBJ1-1,TRBV5-1,ASSLVQGPTEAF
TRBJ2-3,TRBV10-1,ASGRTSGGGPDTQY
TRBJ1-5,TRBV9,ASSNQGAGQPQH
TRBJ1-1,TRBV29-1,SVQRGGTRAF
TRBJ2-1,TRBV2,ASSEAVGSGEQF
TRBJ1-5,TRBV6-5,ATRAANNQPQH
TRBJ2-2,TRBV10-2,ASRTGTGNTGELF
TRBJ1-2,TRBV13,ASSSKRTQGKGADGYT
TRBJ1-1,TRBV30,AWSRAGSVLNTEAF
TRBJ1-2,TRBV25-1,ASWGSTGRLYGYT
TRBJ2-1,TRBV6-2/TRBV6-3,ASSPTNEQF
TRBJ1-2,TRBV2,ASRDWDSLVSYT
TRBJ2-7,TRBV3-1/TRBV3-2,ASSLSFSTSGGVSYEQY
TRBJ1-2,TRBV6-2/TRBV6-3,ASSLGDSRTSNYGYT
TRBJ1-1,TRBV18,ASSPHGLSDTEAF
TRBJ2-1,TRBV19,ASSIGRNRVLLHNEQF
TRBJ1-1,TRBV9,ASSMDSHGTEAF
TRBJ2-7,TRBV9,ASSLDLGQGGREQY